What follows are 27 T cell receptor beta chains derived from one specimen sequenced in a study of T cells in localized non-small cell lung cancer. Assay used: immunoSEQ multiplex PCR; TCRdb lists only in-frame clones, some missing. The top ten hold around 1.3% of the sample, which has tens of thousands of clones, approximately 84% seen once. This sample comprised peripheral blood, obtained before any cancer treatment. The receptors were gathered from an older female donor with stage I lung adenocarcinoma.

Here the CDR3 DNA reads TGTGCCAGCAGTTTTGTGGGCAGGGCCCCCCACACTGAAGCTTTCTTT. Amino acids: CASSFVGRAPHTEAFF. The chain carries TRBV27 and TRBJ1-1, with D perhaps matching TRBD1 (5 bases). Germline assignment: CDR1 MNHEY and CDR2 SMNVEV (reference sequence). This CDR3 is built from 16 residues. Trimming cost V 3 bases and J 3 bases, with 17 bases left between them.

V is TRBV20-1 and J is TRBJ2-5; D unclear. Germline V CDR1 and CDR2: DFQATT, SNEGSKA (reference sequence). Trimming shortened V by 7 bases and J by 3 bases, and 9 bases separated the two germline ends. The CDR3 has 11 amino acids. The CDR3 nucleotides are TGCAGTGACGCGTCCAAAGAGACCCAGTACTTC. Residues: CSDASKETQYF.

The gene calls are TRBV19 and TRBJ1-5; possible D gene TRBD1, 5 bases. The germline CDR1 and CDR2 sequences are LNHDA and SQIVND (reference sequence). V was trimmed by 3 bases and J by 3 bases, leaving 15 bases between them. This CDR3 has 16 amino acids. The CDR3 sequence is CASSITGTAFNQPQHF. The CDR3 coding sequence is TGTGCCAGTAGTATCACCGGGACGGCCTTCAATCAGCCCCAGCATTTT.

The V gene is TRBV6-5, the J gene TRBJ1-2; D is perhaps TRBD1 (5 bases). Trimming left V 6 bases short and J 2 bases short, with 10 bases between. The germline CDR1 and CDR2 sequences are MNHEY and SVGAGI. CDR3 length: 13 residues. CDR3 sequence: CASRFDSNYGYTF. The CDR3 DNA follows: TGTGCCAGCAGATTCGACAGCAACTATGGCTACACCTTC.

CDR3 coding DNA: TGTGCCAGCAGGACGAGAGTTTCGAACACTGAAGCTTTCTTT. The encoded protein is CASRTRVSNTEAFF. This rearrangement joins TRBV6-5 to TRBJ1-1; D call uncertain. This CDR3 contains 14 residues. Germline CDR1 is MNHEY and CDR2 is SVGAGI. The ends were cut back, 6 bases at V and 1 base at J, with 12 bases in the middle.

The chain employs TRBV10-2 and TRBJ2-7, with a tentative D call TRBD2 (6 bases). Germline values: CDR1 WSHSY, CDR2 SAAADI. This CDR3 has 15 amino acids. The V and J ends lost 3 bases and 6 bases respectively, with 18 bases between them. The CDR3 region is CASSEVSGREVEQYF. Written as DNA, the CDR3 is TGCGCCAGCAGTGAAGTTTCCGGCAGGGAGGTCGAGCAGTACTTC.

The V gene is TRBV9, the J gene TRBJ2-2; no firm D call. The V gene lost 0 bases and the J gene lost 3 bases, with 9 bases spanning the gap. The germline CDR1 and CDR2 sequences are SGDLS and YYNGEE. This CDR3 contains 15 residues. CDR3 loop: CASSVGHLDTGELFF. DNA of the CDR3: TGTGCCAGCAGCGTAGGGCACCTTGACACCGGGGAGCTGTTTTTT.

V and J are TRBV7-9 and TRBJ1-2, with TRBD1 matching over 9 bases. Germline V gene data show CDR1 as SEHNR and CDR2 as FQNEAQ (reference sequence). The J segment lost 2 bases and the V segment lost 4 bases, leaving 5 bases of the junction unmatched. This CDR3 region has 15 residues. The DNA for the CDR3 is TGTGCCAGCAGCTGGGGACAGGGTATCAACTATGGCTACACCTTC. Translating gives CASSWGQGINYGYTF.

This clone is medium-sized by share. The rearrangement joins TRBV7-9 to TRBJ2-5; TRBD2 matches 12 bases. V was pared by 3 bases and J by 0 bases, with 5 bases of the junction left unmatched. The CDR3 has 17 residues. Germline-derived CDR1 and CDR2 are SEHNR and FQNEAQ (reference sequence). This CDR3 is CASSFYGLAGYQETQYF. Written as DNA, the CDR3 is TGTGCCAGCAGCTTTTACGGACTAGCGGGGTACCAAGAGACCCAGTACTTC.

This chain joins TRBV7-9 and TRBJ2-2, with D perhaps TRBD2 (5 bases). Germline-derived CDR1 and CDR2 are SEHNR and FQNEAQ (reference sequence). V was cut by 6 bases and J by 4 bases, with 12 bases left in between. There are 14 residues in the CDR3. CDR3 coding DNA: TGTGCCAGCAGTTCGACTCGGGGCACCGGGGAGCTGTTTTTT. This encodes CASSSTRGTGELFF.

The V call is TRBV7-2, the J call TRBJ2-5; 8 bases are a match to TRBD2. This CDR3 has 13 residues. V trimming: 5 bases; J trimming: 5 bases; junction bases outside the gene matches: 4. Germline CDR1 and CDR2: SGHTA and FQGNSA. The CDR3 DNA sequence: TGTGCCAGCAGCCGCGGGGGGCCGGAGACCCAGTACTTC. Translation: CASSRGGPETQYF.

This chain joins TRBV5-1 and TRBJ1-5; D remains unclear. V was shortened by 0 bases and J by 5 bases, with 6 bases between the two germline ends. The CDR3 covers 13 residues. CDR1 SGHRS and CDR2 YFSETQ come from the germline V gene. The CDR3 coding sequence is TGCGCCAGCAGCTTGGGATTTGATCAGCCCCAGCATTTT. Its protein is CASSLGFDQPQHF. Using reference TRBV5-1 and TRBJ1-5 for the parts outside the CDR3, the full variable domain is KAGVTQTPRYLIKTRGQQVTLSCSPISGHRSVSWYQQTPGQGLQFLFEYFSETQRNKGNFPGRFSGRQFSNSRSEMNVSTLELGDSALYLCASSLGFDQPQHFGDGTRLSIL.

This chain joins TRBV7-2 and TRBJ2-1, with TRBD1 matching over 9 bases. CDR1 is SGHTA and CDR2 is FQGNSA in the germline V gene. The CDR3 contains 14 residues. Germline trimming cut 5 bases from V and 5 bases from J; bases unmatched to any gene: 4. The CDR3: CASSPRDRDNEQFF. In nucleotides, the CDR3 is TGTGCCAGCAGCCCCCGGGACAGGGACAATGAGCAGTTCTTC.

The chain has TRBV2 and TRBJ1-1, with D perhaps TRBD1 (6 bases). There are 13 residues in the CDR3. Germline assignment: CDR1 SNHLY and CDR2 FYNNEI. Trimming took off 5 bases at V and 5 bases at J, with 12 bases between the two ends. CDR3 in amino acids: CASSKQGETEAFF. For the CDR3, the DNA is TGTGCCAGCAGTAAACAGGGTGAGACTGAAGCTTTCTTT.

This chain links TRBV28 with TRBJ1-4, with 7 bases aligning to TRBD1. The CDR3 is 15 residues long. Germline trimming cut 5 bases from V and 5 bases from J; bases unmatched to any gene: 8. Germline values: CDR1 MDHEN, CDR2 SYDVKM. CDR3 coding DNA: TGTGCCAGCAGTAACATCGGGACAGAGAATGAAAAACTGTTTTTT. Translating gives CASSNIGTENEKLFF. Drawing the rest from reference TRBV28 and TRBJ1-4, the complete variable domain is DVKVTQSSRYLVKRTGEKVFLECVQDMDHENMFWYRQDPGLGLRLIYFSYDVKMKEKGDIPEGYSVSREKKERFSLILESASTNQTSMYLCASSNIGTENEKLFFGSGTQLSVL.

V is TRBV6-1 and J is TRBJ2-4; 9 nucleotides agree with TRBD2. CDR3 length equals 15 residues. Germline V CDR1 and CDR2: MNHNS, SASEGT. V lost 8 bases to trimming and J lost 8 bases; unmatched junction nucleotides: 13. The CDR3 loop reads CASLKGRGGSDIQYF. The CDR3 nucleotides read TGTGCCAGCTTAAAAGGGCGGGGGGGGTCAGACATTCAGTACTTC.

The V and J genes are TRBV5-8 and TRBJ1-2, with a possible D match to TRBD1 (5 bases). The CDR3 has 18 residues. Trimming took off 4 bases at V and 5 bases at J, with 27 bases between the two ends. Germline values: CDR1 SGHTS, CDR2 YDEGEE. The CDR3 DNA sequence: TGTGCCAGCAGCCCGGGGCCTCCAATAGCTCAGATGGGGTATGGCTACACCTTC. Encoded protein: CASSPGPPIAQMGYGYTF.

The chain joins TRBV25-1 to TRBJ1-2, with D possibly being TRBD1 (6 bases). The CDR3 is 11 residues long. V was pared by 7 bases and J by 7 bases, with 10 bases between. Germline assignment: CDR1 MGHDK and CDR2 SYGVNS. The CDR3 sequence is CASKGVSGYTF. The CDR3 bases are TGTGCCAGCAAGGGGGTGAGTGGCTACACCTTC.

This chain connects TRBV7-2 to TRBJ2-5, with a possible D match to TRBD2 (5 bases). CDR1 and CDR2 (germline): SGHTA, FQGNSA. The CDR3 loop spans 16 amino acids. The V and J ends lost 5 bases and 4 bases respectively, with 20 bases between them. The CDR3 protein is CASSPAVGRSGETQYF. Written as DNA, the CDR3 is TGTGCCAGCAGCCCAGCCGTGGGGAGAAGTGGAGAGACCCAGTACTTC.

J is TRBJ2-7 and V is TRBV6-5; tentative D call: TRBD1 (6 bases). The germline V gene encodes CDR1 MNHEY and CDR2 SVGAGI. The CDR3 consists of 15 residues. Trimming shortened V by 2 bases and J by 3 bases, and 14 bases separated the two germline ends. The CDR3 loop reads CASSYRHRVGYEQYF. For the CDR3, the DNA is TGTGCCAGCAGTTACCGGCACAGGGTGGGCTACGAGCAGTACTTC.

This chain links TRBV5-6 with TRBJ2-1, with 11 nucleotides matching TRBD2. With 0 bases clipped from V and 5 bases from J, the junction kept 7 bases outside the gene matches. The CDR3 sequence is 17 residues long. In germline, CDR1 is SGHDT, CDR2 YYEEEE. The CDR3 reads CASSLGVLAGGDNEQFF. In DNA form, the CDR3 reads TGTGCCAGCAGCTTGGGAGTGTTAGCGGGAGGGGACAATGAGCAGTTCTTC.

This sequence joins TRBV4-2 and TRBJ2-1; TRBD2 matches 16 bases. The ends lost 0 bases at V and 9 bases at J; junction bases unmatched: 5. The CDR3 is made up of 17 amino acids. The germline gives CDR1 LGHNA, CDR2 YNFKEQ. CDR3 in DNA: TGTGCCAGCAGCCAAGATCCCGGGACTAGCGGGAGGGTTGAGCAGTTCTTC. Residues: CASSQDPGTSGRVEQFF.

This sequence joins TRBV7-9 and TRBJ2-6; a weak D match, TRBD2 (7 bases). The V end lost 2 bases, the J end lost 0 bases, and 14 bases lay between the germline ends. CDR3 length: 18 amino acids. Germline V CDR1 and CDR2: SEHNR, FQNEAQ (reference sequence). The CDR3 bases are TGTGCCAGCAGCTTATTTTGGGGAGGGGGCTCTGGGGCCAACGTCCTGACTTTC. This encodes CASSLFWGGGSGANVLTF.

The chain links TRBV6-6 to TRBJ1-1; D unresolved. The V end was cut by 5 bases, the J end by 1 base, with 11 bases between. Per the germline V gene, CDR1 is MNHNY and CDR2 is SVGAGI (reference sequence). This CDR3 has 14 amino acids. The CDR3 loop reads CASSVHLSNTEAFF. In nucleotides, the CDR3 is TGTGCCAGCAGTGTACACCTCTCGAACACTGAAGCTTTCTTT.

The CDR3 protein is CASSSDPNTGELFF. CDR3 nucleotides: TGTGCCAGCAGCTCGGACCCGAACACCGGGGAGCTGTTTTTT. The J gene is TRBJ2-2, the V gene TRBV7-2, with D uncertain. Trimming took off 4 bases at V and 0 bases at J, with 6 bases between the two ends. This CDR3 is built from 14 residues. Germline CDR1 is SGHTA and CDR2 is FQGNSA.

The chain is built from TRBV15 and TRBJ2-2, with TRBD2 matching 12 bases. Germline V CDR1 and CDR2: LNHNV, YYDKDF (reference sequence). CDR3 length equals 16 residues. J gave up 7 bases and V 5 bases, and 8 bases lay outside the gene matches. The CDR3 DNA sequence: TGTGCCACCAGCCCACAGACTAGCGGGGGAGTCGGGGAGCTGTTTTTT. Its protein product is CATSPQTSGGVGELFF. Based on the CDR3 plus reference TRBV15 and TRBJ2-2, the full variable domain is DAMVIQNPRYQVTQFGKPVTLSCSQTLNHNVMYWYQQKSSQAPKLLFHYYDKDFNNEADTPDNFQSRRPNTSFCFLDIRSPGLGDTAMYLCATSPQTSGGVGELFFGEGSRLTVL.

The chain uses TRBV19 and TRBJ1-1, with TRBD1 matching 7 bases. Trimming took 2 bases from V and 7 from J; bases not matched to a gene: 10. The CDR3 is made up of 15 amino acids. Looked up from germline, CDR1 is LNHDA and CDR2 is SQIVND (reference sequence). In nucleotides, the CDR3 is TGTGCCAGTAGTATAACTAGGACAGGACTCATTGAAGCTTTCTTT. Translating gives CASSITRTGLIEAFF.